The rows below give T cell receptor beta chains drawn from one sample of a study of radiotherapy plus CTLA-4 blockade in lung cancer. Using immunoSEQ multiplex PCR, the repertoire was profiled, and TCRdb retains in-frame clones only, with some absent. This sample has 43,000 or so clones, with around 63% found just once. This specimen was peripheral blood, taken from a patient treated with radiotherapy plus ipilimumab. The receptor set was obtained from a human donor with non-small cell lung cancer who had a partial response to radiotherapy plus ipilimumab. Each CDR3 is given with its conserved first and last residue. The D gene is left open where the match is weak. For some rows the clone size is stated as once, few or many, or as a class when expanded; others skip it.

.	.	TRBV30	TRBJ2-2	12	CAWGSGTGELFF	TGTGCCTGGGGGAGCGGTACCGGGGAGCTGTTTTTT
TRBD1	.	TRBV7-3	TRBJ2-5	15	CASSTRTGGPETQYF	TGTGCCAGCAGCACCCGGACAGGGGGCCCTGAGACCCAGTACTTC
.	.	TRBV19	TRBJ2-1	15	CASTQGVSSYNEQFF	TGTGCCAGTACGCAGGGTGTGAGCTCCTACAATGAGCAGTTCTTC
TRBD1	few	TRBV6-5	TRBJ1-6	15	CASSEGRGLPSPLHF	TGTGCCAGCTCCGAAGGCAGGGGGCTTCCGTCACCCCTCCACTTT
.	few	TRBV6-1	TRBJ1-1	14	CASSWGGANTEAFF	TGTGCCAGCAGTTGGGGGGGCGCGAACACTGAAGCTTTCTTT
.	.	TRBV6-5	TRBJ2-2	13	CASSYTGIGELFF	TGTGCCAGCAGTTACACAGGGATAGGGGAGCTGTTTTTT
.	few	TRBV11-2	TRBJ2-5	18	CASSWFPREDREVETQYF	TGTGCCAGCAGCTGGTTTCCCCGGGAGGACAGGGAAGTAGAGACCCAGTACTTC
.	many	TRBV7-9	TRBJ1-5	12	CASSSPNQPQHF	TGTGCCAGCAGCTCTCCTAATCAGCCCCAGCATTTT
.	.	TRBV12-5	TRBJ2-5	13	CAAASPNQETQYF	TGTGCCGCGGCCTCTCCCAACCAAGAGACCCAGTACTTC
.	.	TRBV30	TRBJ1-1	14	CAWSHPGSYTEAFF	TGTGCCTGGAGTCATCCCGGGAGTTACACTGAAGCTTTCTTT
.	.	TRBV29-1	TRBJ2-3	14	CSVEGAHSTDTQYF	TGCAGCGTTGAGGGGGCCCACAGCACAGATACGCAGTATTTT
.	few	TRBV11-2	TRBJ2-7	13	CASSFIGQYEQYF	TGTGCCAGCAGCTTCATAGGACAGTACGAGCAGTACTTC
.	.	TRBV27	TRBJ2-3	14	CASSLRGFTDTQYF	TGTGCCAGCAGTTTAAGGGGATTCACAGATACGCAGTATTTT
TRBD1	.	TRBV30	TRBJ1-1	13	CAWRGTVNTEAFF	TGTGCCTGGAGAGGGACAGTGAACACTGAAGCTTTCTTT
TRBD2	.	TRBV7-3	TRBJ2-1	15	CASSRNGLADNEQFF	TGTGCCAGCAGCAGAAACGGACTAGCGGACAATGAGCAGTTCTTC
TRBD2	few	TRBV7-2	TRBJ2-2	18	CASSLDRPLAGVTGELFF	TGTGCCAGCAGCCTCGATCGCCCACTAGCGGGTGTCACCGGGGAGCTGTTTTTT
.	.	TRBV30	TRBJ1-1	11	CAWVTGTVTFF	TGTGCCTGGGTCACAGGGACGGTAACTTTCTTT
TRBD2	.	TRBV19	TRBJ2-1	17	CASSMGRGGSLYNEQFF	TGTGCCAGTAGTATGGGGCGGGGGGGTTCCTTATACAATGAGCAGTTCTTC
TRBD1	few	TRBV9	TRBJ1-4	14	CASSPGQGNEKLFF	TGTGCCAGCAGCCCCGGACAGGGAAATGAAAAACTGTTTTTT
TRBD2	.	TRBV6-1	TRBJ2-3	15	CASSPGLAGVDTQYF	TGTGCCAGCAGCCCGGGACTAGCGGGAGTAGATACGCAGTATTTT
.	.	TRBV6-1	TRBJ1-1	12	CASSKNRDEAFF	TGTGCCAGCAGTAAAAACAGGGACGAAGCTTTCTTT
.	.	TRBV12-2	TRBJ2-7	15	CASHHSGGDSYEQYF	TGTGCAAGTCACCACTCGGGCGGGGACTCCTACGAGCAGTACTTC
.	.	TRBV9	TRBJ2-3	15	CASSTRGTPTDTQYF	TGTGCCAGCAGCACTCGGGGGACTCCTACAGATACGCAGTATTTT
.	.	TRBV27	TRBJ1-2	12	CASSPEGSGYTF	TGTGCCAGCAGTCCCGAGGGTAGTGGCTACACCTTC
.	.	TRBV7-9	TRBJ2-5	15	CASSLLPGSQETQYF	TGTGCCAGCAGCTTACTGCCAGGTTCTCAAGAGACCCAGTACTTC
TRBD2	.	TRBV5-1	TRBJ2-7	16	CASTPGGTSGRTEQYF	TGCGCCAGCACCCCGGGAGGGACTAGCGGGAGGACCGAGCAGTACTTC
TRBD2	.	TRBV9	TRBJ2-5	16	CASTRLAGSGRETQYF	TGTGCCAGCACCCGACTAGCGGGATCAGGAAGGGAGACCCAGTACTTC
.	.	TRBV4-3	TRBJ2-2	19	CASSQERATGTSNTGELFF	TGCGCCAGCAGCCAAGAAAGGGCTACCGGGACATCGAACACCGGGGAGCTGTTTTTT
.	.	TRBV4-1	TRBJ1-1	14	CASSQDPQNTEAFF	TGCGCCAGCAGCCAAGATCCTCAGAATACTGAAGCTTTCTTT
.	.	TRBV10-1	TRBJ1-1	15	CARAGTPWEGGEAFF	TGCGCCAGGGCCGGGACCCCCTGGGAGGGAGGTGAAGCTTTCTTT
.	once	TRBV11-3	TRBJ2-2	15	CASSQGVGEAGELFF	TGTGCCAGCAGCCAGGGGGTCGGGGAGGCCGGGGAGCTGTTTTTT
.	.	TRBV27	TRBJ2-6	13	CASRVVGANVLTF	TGTGCCAGCAGGGTAGTTGGGGCCAACGTCCTGACTTTC
TRBD1	few	TRBV7-3	TRBJ2-7	14	CASMWRQGVGEQYF	TGTGCCAGCATGTGGAGACAGGGCGTAGGGGAGCAGTACTTC
.	.	TRBV27	TRBJ2-2	14	CASSGGSRTGELFF	TGTGCCAGCAGTGGCGGTAGCCGGACCGGGGAGCTGTTTTTT
TRBD1	few	TRBV5-6	TRBJ1-1	17	CASQWRVASRTGDEAFF	TGTGCCAGCCAATGGCGCGTGGCTTCCCGGACAGGGGACGAAGCTTTCTTT
TRBD2	.	TRBV9	TRBJ2-3	16	CASSASRSTSTDTQYF	TGTGCCAGCAGCGCGTCTAGGTCGACTAGCACGGATACGCAGTATTTT
.	.	TRBV6-6	TRBJ1-5	15	CASRPRGGSGQPQHF	TGTGCCAGCAGACCCCGTGGGGGGTCCGGGCAGCCCCAGCATTTT
TRBD1	.	TRBV6-1	TRBJ2-2	14	CASTGTGDTGELFF	TGTGCCAGCACCGGGACAGGGGACACCGGGGAGCTGTTTTTT
TRBD2	.	TRBV7-3	TRBJ2-7	15	CASSSGREGFYEQYF	TGTGCCAGCAGCTCCGGGAGGGAAGGGTTCTACGAGCAGTACTTC
.	medium-sized	TRBV10-3	TRBJ1-4	18	CAISPFLRDTPHGEKLFF	TGTGCCATCAGTCCCTTTCTAAGGGACACCCCTCATGGGGAAAAACTGTTTTTT
TRBD2	.	TRBV6-5	TRBJ2-1	15	CASVAGGIPNGEQFF	TGTGCCAGCGTAGCGGGAGGGATCCCCAATGGTGAGCAGTTCTTC
TRBD1	.	TRBV7-6	TRBJ2-2	14	CASSLGQGIGELFF	TGTGCCAGCAGTTTGGGACAGGGGATCGGGGAGCTGTTTTTT
TRBD1	few	TRBV5-6	TRBJ1-2	13	CASSLPTGNGYTF	TGTGCCAGCAGCTTACCGACAGGGAATGGCTACACCTTC
.	.	TRBV19	TRBJ2-4	14	CASSRTVRENIQYF	TGTGCCAGTAGTAGGACCGTGAGGGAAAACATTCAGTACTTC
.	.	TRBV7-2	TRBJ1-2	14	CASSSGQRLYGYTF	TGTGCCAGCAGCTCCGGACAGCGACTCTATGGCTACACCTTC
.	.	TRBV19	TRBJ2-5	13	CASSLSSGETQYF	TGTGCCAGTAGTCTATCTTCGGGGGAGACCCAGTACTTC
.	.	TRBV9	TRBJ1-4	15	CASSPSSNRYEKLFF	TGTGCCAGCAGCCCTAGCTCAAATAGATATGAAAAACTGTTTTTT
.	.	TRBV11-2	TRBJ2-3	15	CASSLTGQSTDTQYF	TGTGCCAGCAGCTTAACAGGCCAGAGCACAGATACGCAGTATTTT
.	.	TRBV30	TRBJ1-5	13	CAWSWQSNQPQHF	TGTGCCTGGAGTTGGCAGTCAAATCAGCCCCAGCATTTT
.	few	TRBV5-1	TRBJ1-4	13	CASSPPGGEKLFF	TGCGCCAGCAGCCCCCCGGGGGGTGAAAAACTGTTTTTT
.	.	TRBV29-1	TRBJ1-1	13	CSVETLAGTEAFF	TGCAGCGTTGAGACCCTGGCGGGGACTGAAGCTTTCTTT
TRBD1	.	TRBV4-2	TRBJ2-7	15	CASSQGQGNSYEQYF	TGTGCCAGCAGCCAAGGACAGGGTAATTCCTACGAGCAGTACTTC
.	.	TRBV6-5	TRBJ1-1	13	CASTSPVGTEAFF	TGTGCCAGCACCTCACCCGTCGGCACTGAAGCTTTCTTT